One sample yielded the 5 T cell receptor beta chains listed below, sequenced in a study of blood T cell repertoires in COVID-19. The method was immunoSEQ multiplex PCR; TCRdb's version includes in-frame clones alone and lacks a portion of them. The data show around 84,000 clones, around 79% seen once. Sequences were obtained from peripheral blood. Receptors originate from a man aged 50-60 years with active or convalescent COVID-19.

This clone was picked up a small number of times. For the CDR3, the DNA is TGCGCCAGCAGTGAAGGGGACAGGGATCAGCCCCAGCATTTT. Amino acid sequence: CASSEGDRDQPQHF. The chain uses TRBV10-2 and TRBJ1-5; 9 nucleotides agree with TRBD1. Germline CDR1 WSHSY, CDR2 SAAADI. CDR3 size: 14 residues. J lost 5 bases, V lost 3 bases, and 2 bases had no gene match.

CDR3 sequence (DNA): TGCGCCAGCAGCTTAGGCGGGAAAAGTGATTCACCCCTCCACTTT. Amino acid sequence: CASSLGGKSDSPLHF. The genes are TRBV5-1 and TRBJ1-6; D is unclear. The CDR3 is made up of 15 amino acids. Germline-derived CDR1 and CDR2 are SGHRS and YFSETQ. V was pared by 2 bases and J by 8 bases, with 14 bases between. Full variable domain (missing parts from reference TRBV5-1 and TRBJ1-6): KAGVTQTPRYLIKTRGQQVTLSCSPISGHRSVSWYQQTPGQGLQFLFEYFSETQRNKGNFPGRFSGRQFSNSRSEMNVSTLELGDSALYLCASSLGGKSDSPLHFGNGTRLTVT.

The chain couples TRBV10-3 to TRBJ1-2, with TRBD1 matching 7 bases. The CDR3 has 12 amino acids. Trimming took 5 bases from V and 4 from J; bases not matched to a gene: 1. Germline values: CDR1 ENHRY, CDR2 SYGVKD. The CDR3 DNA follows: TGTGCCATCAGTCGGGACAGCTATGGCTACACCTTC. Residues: CAISRDSYGYTF.

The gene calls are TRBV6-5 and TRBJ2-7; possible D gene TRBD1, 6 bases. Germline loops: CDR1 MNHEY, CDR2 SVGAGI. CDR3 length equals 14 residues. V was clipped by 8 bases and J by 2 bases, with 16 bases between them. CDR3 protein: CASLGLTGTYEQYF. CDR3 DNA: TGTGCCAGCCTGGGGTTGACAGGAACCTACGAGCAGTACTTC.

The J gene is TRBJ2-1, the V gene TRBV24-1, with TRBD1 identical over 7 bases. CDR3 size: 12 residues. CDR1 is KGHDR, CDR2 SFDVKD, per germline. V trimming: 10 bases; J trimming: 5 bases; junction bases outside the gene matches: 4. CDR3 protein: CATRDRDNEQFF. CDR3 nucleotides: TGTGCCACGAGGGACAGAGACAATGAGCAGTTCTTC.